This passage covers 21 T cell receptor beta chains from one sample sequenced in a study of beta chain features in type 1 diabetes. Every isolated RNA sample was fully reverse transcribed, so sequencing captured expressed TCRB transcripts. The assay was immunoSEQ multiplex PCR, and TCRdb's table has in-frame clones only and misses some. Seen here are more than 110,000 clones, roughly 7.2% observed once, and the top ten hold approximately 1.5%. The sample comprised central memory CD4+ T cells from blood. All receptors come from a woman aged 25 to 39 in good health.

This clone has a handful of counts. The DNA of the CDR3 is TGTGCCAGCAGCCGGGTCTCGGGTGGTGACACTGAAGCTTTCTTT. It translates to CASSRVSGGDTEAFF. This chain joins TRBV4-2 and TRBJ1-1; no clear D. CDR3 length: 15 residues. From germline, CDR1 is LGHNA and CDR2 YNFKEQ. V gave up 4 bases and J gave up 3 bases, with 15 bases separating them.

The chain carries TRBV29-1 and TRBJ2-1, with TRBD2 matching over 11 bases. CDR3 size: 13 residues. Germline V gene sequence: CDR1 SQVTM, CDR2 ANQGSEA. In DNA, the CDR3 is TGCAGAGCCGGGACTAGCGGTAACAATGAGCAGTTCTTC. Translating gives CRAGTSGNNEQFF.

In its sample, this clone was seen many times. The CDR3 nucleotides are TGTGCCACCTCACGACTAGCGGAATACAATGAGCAGTTCTTC. Translating gives CATSRLAEYNEQFF. The chain employs TRBV7-9 and TRBJ2-1, with 9 bases fitting TRBD2. V lost 10 bases to trimming and J lost 4 bases; unmatched junction nucleotides: 8. The CDR3 has 14 residues. Germline V CDR1 and CDR2: SEHNR, FQNEAQ (reference sequence).

This clone has just a few counts. The chain combines TRBV7-2 with TRBJ1-5; D is undetermined. V lost 1 base, J lost 0 bases, and 10 bases lay in between. The CDR3 has 16 amino acids. Germline V lookup: CDR1 SGHTA, CDR2 FQGNSA. This CDR3 reads CASSLVEGLSNQPQHF. The CDR3 region has the DNA TGTGCCAGCAGCTTAGTGGAGGGCCTTAGCAATCAGCCCCAGCATTTT.

The sample holds a few counts of this clone. J is TRBJ1-3 and V is TRBV10-3; 8 nucleotides agree with TRBD1. Trimming at V came to 6 bases and at J to 4 bases, leaving 5 bases not matched to a gene. The CDR3 covers 14 residues. Germline V gene data show CDR1 as ENHRY and CDR2 as SYGVKD. CDR3 sequence: CAISSQGAGNTIYF. CDR3 coding DNA: TGTGCCATCAGCAGCCAGGGGGCCGGAAACACCATATATTTT.

In this sample, this clone turned up a few times. The sample holds other DNA sequences that translate to the same CDR3. The chain has TRBV4-1 and TRBJ1-1; TRBD1 might be the D (5 bases). Germline CDR1 and CDR2: MGHRA and YSYEKL. Trimming left V 0 bases short and J 0 bases short, with 11 bases between. The CDR3 consists of 16 residues. The CDR3 bases are TGCGCCAGCAGCCAAGATCAAGGGGTGGTGAACACTGAAGCTTTCTTT. Its translation: CASSQDQGVVNTEAFF.

The chain joins TRBV10-3 to TRBJ1-4, with 9 bases matching TRBD1. V gave up 6 bases and J gave up 7 bases; unmatched junction bases: 12. This CDR3 is 16 amino acids long. Looked up from germline, CDR1 is ENHRY and CDR2 is SYGVKD. The CDR3 DNA reads TGTGCCATCAGGCCAAGTACAGGGGGCGAATCTGAAAAACTGTTTTTT. Translating gives CAIRPSTGGESEKLFF.

This clone was picked up many times. The CDR3 nucleotides read TGTGCCAGCTCAGCGCCAGGAGGGATCTATGGCTACACCTTC. Its translation: CASSAPGGIYGYTF. The rearrangement uses TRBV18 and TRBJ1-2; D unclear. The CDR3 length is 14 residues. Trimming shortened V by 5 bases and J by 4 bases, and 14 bases separated the two germline ends. Germline-derived CDR1 and CDR2 are KGHSH and LQKENI.

The rearrangement joins TRBV27 to TRBJ2-2, with D uncertain. In germline, CDR1 is MNHEY, CDR2 SMNVEV (reference sequence). V gave up 1 base and J gave up 5 bases, with 8 bases separating them. The CDR3 totals 14 residues. The CDR3 loop reads CASSLFAVTGELFF. The CDR3 bases are TGTGCCAGCAGTTTATTTGCGGTTACCGGGGAGCTGTTTTTT.

The V gene is TRBV7-9, the J gene TRBJ1-4; no reliable D call. This CDR3 contains 14 residues. Germline V gene sequence: CDR1 SEHNR, CDR2 FQNEAQ (reference sequence). Trimming pared 1 base from V and 3 bases from J, leaving 6 bases between. DNA for the CDR3: TGTGCCAGCAGCTTAGACAGAGCTAATGAAAAACTGTTTTTT. Protein product: CASSLDRANEKLFF.

Only a few counts were recorded for this clone. The genes are TRBV27 and TRBJ2-3; 9 bases are a match to TRBD2. The CDR3 length is 13 residues. The V gene end was trimmed by 7 bases and the J gene end by 5 bases; junction bases not matched to a gene: 4. In germline, CDR1 is MNHEY, CDR2 SMNVEV (reference sequence). For the CDR3, the DNA is TGTGCCAGCAAGCCAGCGGGAGGAGATACGCAGTATTTT. It translates to CASKPAGGDTQYF.

The gene calls are TRBV11-1 and TRBJ1-3; 8 bases line up with TRBD1. V lost 5 bases, J lost 4 bases, and 10 bases stayed unmatched. This CDR3 is 16 amino acids long. Per the germline V gene, CDR1 is SGHAT and CDR2 is FQDESV (reference sequence). DNA of the CDR3: TGTGCCAGCAGCCGTCGCGTTCAGGGGGCAGGAAACACCATATATTTT. This codes for CASSRRVQGAGNTIYF.

This clone was detected a few times. V is TRBV6-6 and J is TRBJ1-1; no firm D call. The CDR3 consists of 13 residues. Germline V lookup: CDR1 MNHNY, CDR2 SVGAGI (reference sequence). Trimming removed 9 bases from V and 0 bases from J, with 11 bases in between. DNA for the CDR3: TGTGCCAGTCAACAGACGATGAACACTGAAGCTTTCTTT. Its protein is CASQQTMNTEAFF.

The chain carries TRBV11-2 and TRBJ2-2, with a possible D match to TRBD2 (6 bases). Between the trimmed V and J ends, which lost 3 bases and 5 bases, there was a span of 13 bases. The CDR3 runs 15 residues. The germline V gene encodes CDR1 SGHAT and CDR2 FQNNGV. Here the CDR3 reads CASSFSLASTGELFF. DNA for the CDR3: TGTGCCAGCAGCTTTTCCCTAGCGTCAACCGGGGAGCTGTTTTTT.

This clone was seen more than once but under ten times. One end of the junction fails to match germline, which may point to a read error. The same CDR3 can be traced to other DNA sequences in this sample. The chain links TRBV5-4 to TRBJ2-2; 11 bases align to TRBD2. CDR1 and CDR2 from the germline V gene are SGHNT and YYREEE (reference sequence). The length of the CDR3 is 16 residues. The CDR3 protein is CASSQGTSGNTGELFF. The CDR3 bases are TGCGCCAGCAGCCAGGGGACTAGCGGGAACACCGGGGAGCTGTTTTTT. The full variable domain, rest sourced from reference TRBV5-4 and TRBJ2-2, is ETGVTQSPTHLIKTRGQQVTLRCSSQSGHNTVSWYQQALGQGPQFIFQYYREEENGRGNFPPRFSGLQFPNYSSELNVNALELDDSALYLCASSQGTSGNTGELFFGEGSRLTVL.

V usage is TRBV5-1 and J usage is TRBJ2-3; 9 bases agree with TRBD1. Trimming cost V 3 bases and J 6 bases; bases outside gene matches: 5. CDR1 and CDR2 from the germline V gene are SGHRS and YFSETQ. The CDR3 consists of 14 residues. CDR3 nucleotides: TGCGCCAGCAGCTGGACAGGGGATAGGGATACGCAGTATTTT. This sequence encodes CASSWTGDRDTQYF. The entire variable domain, with the rest obtained from reference TRBV5-1 and TRBJ2-3, is as follows: KAGVTQTPRYLIKTRGQQVTLSCSPISGHRSVSWYQQTPGQGLQFLFEYFSETQRNKGNFPGRFSGRQFSNSRSEMNVSTLELGDSALYLCASSWTGDRDTQYFGPGTRLTVL.

This clone was detected only a few times. CDR3 nucleotides: TGCGCCAGCAGCTTGGAGCACGGGACAGGAACCTACGAGCAGTACTTC. Its protein is CASSLEHGTGTYEQYF. J is TRBJ2-7 and V is TRBV5-1; 8 bases fit TRBD1. CDR1 SGHRS and CDR2 YFSETQ come from the germline V gene. V dropped 0 bases and J dropped 2; count of bases not matched to a gene: 7. CDR3 length: 16 amino acids.

This clone was seen a few times. The chain links TRBV11-2 to TRBJ1-5, with D possibly TRBD1 on 5 matching bases. The V end was cut by 11 bases, the J end by 4 bases, with 12 bases between. The CDR3 extends over 12 amino acids. Per germline, CDR1 SGHAT and CDR2 FQNNGV. CDR3 residues: CAGGPGNQPQHF. The CDR3 nucleotides are TGTGCCGGCGGCCCAGGGAATCAGCCCCAGCATTTT.

This clone turned up a few times. The chain carries TRBV28 and TRBJ1-2; 8 nucleotides agree with TRBD1. The CDR3 sequence is 15 residues long. From germline, CDR1 is MDHEN and CDR2 SYDVKM. Losses at the gene ends were 6 bases for V and 4 bases for J; bases not matched to a gene: 10. The CDR3 spells CASRVGTGAVYGYTF. CDR3 in DNA: TGTGCCAGCAGGGTAGGGACAGGTGCCGTCTATGGCTACACCTTC.

This clone was observed a handful of times. The rearrangement joins TRBV7-9 to TRBJ2-2, with D unclear. Germline V CDR1 and CDR2: SEHNR, FQNEAQ (reference sequence). The CDR3 runs 12 residues. The CDR3, as DNA: TGTGCGTCGGGTAGTAACACCGGGGAGCTGTTTTTT. Its protein product is CASGSNTGELFF.

The chain uses TRBV19 and TRBJ2-7, with 9 bases lining up with TRBD1. This CDR3 region has 14 residues. Germline V gene sequence: CDR1 LNHDA, CDR2 SQIVND (reference sequence). Unmatched junction bases numbered 8, after V lost 6 bases and J lost 5 bases. CDR3 DNA sequence: TGTGCCAGTAGCCCTCGGACAGGGGAGAACGAGCAGTACTTC. It yields the protein CASSPRTGENEQYF.